Here is one T cell receptor beta chain with its context. No antigen is known for it. The sample belongs to a study of siplizumab effects on memory and regulatory T cells. Study-level findings and limits: Relative to controls at 26.9%, mappable alloreactive CD4+ clones exhibited a mean Treg-derived proportion of less than 70% with siplizumab. Naive T cells were seen as more diverse than memory cells and as major alloresponse contributors. Suppressive function of proliferating Tregs from siplizumab cultures was not confirmed.

The method was immunoSEQ multiplex PCR; TCRdb's version includes in-frame clones alone and lacks a portion of them. The sample lists about 120,000 clones, around 94% occurring once. Germline loops: CDR1 SGHVS, CDR2 FQNEAQ. The V gene lost 3 bases and the J gene lost 3 bases, with 11 bases spanning the gap. The CDR3 extends over 14 amino acids. The chain carries TRBV7-8 and TRBJ1-1; D is undetermined. Sequencing input: non-Treg CD4+ T cells sorted from blood. This receptor was identified in a human donor in good health. CDR3 loop: CASSFGLFDTEAFF. The CDR3, as DNA: TGTGCCAGCAGCTTCGGACTATTTGACACTGAAGCTTTCTTT.